A selection of T cell receptor beta chains follows, all from one sample in a study of blood T cell repertoires in COVID-19. Sequencing used immunoSEQ multiplex PCR; TCRdb keeps in-frame clones, though not all of them. Here the sample spans 170,000 or so clones, roughly 87% being singletons. The sequenced sample was peripheral blood. The origin of the receptors is a man aged 18 to 29 who had recovered from COVID-19. Both conserved end residues are part of each CDR3.

J,length,V,CDR3
TRBJ2-1,16,TRBV18,CASSPLWGGIGNEQFF
TRBJ2-7,14,TRBV4-1,CASSLGLAGEEQYF
TRBJ2-1,14,TRBV27,CASSLWVGGNEQFF
TRBJ2-7,16,TRBV5-1,CASSLAGTVSSYEQYF
TRBJ1-6,14,TRBV19,CASSLNPGQAPLHF
TRBJ2-7,14,TRBV7-9,CASSTEGRVHEQYF
TRBJ2-1,15,TRBV6-2/TRBV6-3,CASSYSEQGPNEQFF
TRBJ2-7,14,TRBV7-9,CASSLATQGGEQYF
TRBJ1-5,13,TRBV28,CASSRQTNQPQHF
TRBJ2-7,15,TRBV6-6,CASRRPGTGTYEQYF
TRBJ2-7,15,TRBV19,CASSSALRPGNEQYF
TRBJ1-4,15,TRBV7-2,CASSRGHGQQEKLFF
TRBJ2-5,14,TRBV5-6,CASSLVRGIETQYF
TRBJ2-7,15,TRBV4-3,CASSRGQGGFYEQYF
TRBJ1-4,15,TRBV3-1/TRBV3-2,CASSQWDRINEKLFF
TRBJ2-2,14,TRBV18,CASSPDRMRGELFF
TRBJ2-7,13,TRBV27,CASAPGQTYEQYF